The 32 T cell receptor beta chains presented below share a single source sample, sequenced in a study of molecular identifiers for immune sequencing clone quantification. From the PCR reads, TCRdb called clonotypes with MiXCR, one entry per CDR3 protein. Of approximately 100,000 distinct CDR3 sequences listed, about 35% are singletons. Sequencing was performed on naive CD8+ T cells from blood, with Jurkat cell RNA spiked in. Subset noted: FACS-sorted CD8+CD4-CCR7+CD45RA+ naive T cells. The receptors shown here come from a human donor in good health. Some libraries in this study had Jurkat cell RNA spiked in.

This clonotype was recorded at least ten times. This CDR3 reads CASGPVTARTQYF. DNA of the CDR3: TGTGCCAGCGGCCCCGTGACAGCACGCACCCAGTACTTC. The rearrangement joins TRBV5-6 to TRBJ2-5; perhaps TRBD1 as D (5 bases). The CDR3 contains 13 residues. Germline CDR1 SGHDT, CDR2 YYEEEE. V lost 7 bases, J lost 8 bases, and 18 bases lay in between. The full variable domain, in which reference TRBV5-6 and TRBJ2-5 provide the parts outside the CDR3, is DAGVTQSPTHLIKTRGQQVTLRCSPKSGHDTVSWYQQALGQGPQFIFQYYEEEERQRGNFPDRFSGHQFPNYSSELNVNALLLGDSALYLCASGPVTARTQYFGPGTRLLVL.

Comment on this clonotype: A read error is possible here, since a much larger clone lies one base away. The V and J genes are TRBV7-9 and TRBJ2-7; D is perhaps TRBD1 (6 bases). This CDR3 is built from 14 residues. Germline CDR1 and CDR2: SEHNR and FQNEAQ (reference sequence). The ends were cut back, 5 bases at V and 5 bases at J, with 16 bases in the middle. The CDR3 coding sequence is TGTGCCAGCAGCCCACAGGGTCTGAGCAACGAGCAGTACTTC. Its protein is CASSPQGLSNEQYF.

The chain has TRBV10-3 and TRBJ1-3; D not certain. Germline-derived CDR1 and CDR2 are ENHRY and SYGVKD. The length of the CDR3 is 14 residues. Trimming removed 3 bases from V and 3 bases from J, with 9 bases in between. The CDR3 DNA sequence: TGTGCCATCAGTGACCCAACGCGTGGAAACACCATATATTTT. The encoded protein is CAISDPTRGNTIYF.

This clonotype appeared once. Here the CDR3 omits its conserved ending phenylalanine or tryptophan, so a read error is the likely source. This rearrangement joins TRBV12-3 or TRBV12-4 to TRBJ2-1; D not resolved. This CDR3 region has 12 residues. Trimming removed 5 bases from V and 9 bases from J, with 11 bases in between. CDR3 nucleotide sequence: TGTGCCAGCAGTCCCAAGTTAGGTGAGCAGTTCTCC. Its translation is CASSPKLGEQFS.

The chain is built from TRBV29-1 and TRBJ2-1, with D possibly being TRBD2 (5 bases). CDR1 SQVTM and CDR2 ANQGSEA come from the germline V gene. This CDR3 is 13 amino acids long. The germline V and J ends were trimmed by 0 bases and 8 bases, with 11 bases remaining between them. In DNA, the CDR3 is TGCAGCGTTGAAGAAGGAGGTATCCATGAGCAGTTCTTC. Its protein product is CSVEEGGIHEQFF.

This chain links TRBV28 with TRBJ2-1, with a tentative D call TRBD2 (6 bases). The CDR3 runs to 13 residues. The V and J ends lost 3 bases and 9 bases respectively, with 12 bases between them. Looked up from germline, CDR1 is MDHEN and CDR2 is SYDVKM. The CDR3 DNA sequence: TGTGCCAGCAGTTTCCTCGGGAGAGCTGAGCAGTTCTTC. As protein: CASSFLGRAEQFF.

This clonotype has only a few counts. The chain combines TRBV11-2 with TRBJ2-5; D possibly corresponds to TRBD1 (5 bases). This CDR3 is built from 14 residues. Germline-derived CDR1 and CDR2 are SGHAT and FQNNGV. The ends were cut back, 1 base at V and 5 bases at J, with 11 bases in the middle. The CDR3, as DNA: TGTGCCAGCAGCTTAGTGATAGGGGTGGAGACCCAGTACTTC. Its translation is CASSLVIGVETQYF.

This clonotype was counted many times. The V and J genes are TRBV3-1 and TRBJ2-2; 9 nucleotides align to TRBD1. This CDR3 comprises 14 residues. Losses at the gene ends were 4 bases for V and 7 bases for J; bases not matched to a gene: 4. Per the germline V gene, CDR1 is LGHDT and CDR2 is YNNKEL (reference sequence). The chain's CDR3 is CASSPGQGFGELFF. The CDR3 bases are TGTGCCAGCAGCCCGGGACAGGGTTTCGGGGAGCTGTTTTTT.

This clonotype was picked up a small number of times. The rearrangement uses TRBV3-1 and TRBJ2-2; the D gene is possibly TRBD2 (6 bases). The V end was cut by 5 bases, the J end by 2 bases, with 18 bases between. The CDR3 extends over 17 amino acids. The germline V gene has CDR1 LGHDT and CDR2 YNNKEL (reference sequence). The chain's CDR3 is CASSSPGSGTNTGELFF. The DNA for the CDR3 is TGTGCCAGCAGCTCCCCGGGTAGCGGAACCAACACCGGGGAGCTGTTTTTT.

The table lists this clonotype with many counts. V is TRBV7-6 and J is TRBJ2-2; D may be TRBD1 (5 bases). The CDR3 runs to 12 residues. Looked up from germline, CDR1 is SGHVS and CDR2 is FNYEAQ. The ends were cut back, 7 bases at V and 5 bases at J, with 8 bases in the middle. The CDR3 loop reads CASIQETGELFF. The CDR3, as DNA: TGTGCCAGCATACAGGAGACCGGGGAGCTGTTTTTT.

The genes are TRBV28 and TRBJ2-3; D remains ambiguous. CDR1 is MDHEN, CDR2 SYDVKM, per germline. Trimming cost V 3 bases and J 4 bases, with 5 bases left between them. This CDR3 comprises 12 residues. Written as DNA, the CDR3 is TGTGCCAGCAGTTTTAACCCAGATACGCAGTATTTT. The encoded protein is CASSFNPDTQYF.

The rearrangement joins TRBV27 to TRBJ2-5; no clear D gene. This CDR3 has 13 residues. V dropped 5 bases and J dropped 2 bases, with 9 bases sitting between them. Germline V gives CDR1 MNHEY, CDR2 SMNVEV (reference sequence). The CDR3 coding sequence is TGTGCCAGCAGTATTGCAGGACAAGAGACCCAGTACTTC. Translation: CASSIAGQETQYF.

On this clonotype: A much larger clone is a single base away; this may be a read error. This chain uses TRBV28 with TRBJ2-3, with a tentative D call TRBD1 (6 bases). This CDR3 has 14 residues. The germline gives CDR1 MDHEN, CDR2 SYDVKM. The CDR3: CASKSRGHTDAQYF. CDR3 nucleotides: TGTGCCAGTAAATCCAGGGGCCACACAGATGCGCAGTATTTT.

This clonotype was seen at least ten times. J is TRBJ1-1 and V is TRBV2; tentative D call: TRBD1 (5 bases). Between the trimmed V and J ends, which lost 8 bases and 0 bases, there was a span of 19 bases. Germline assignment: CDR1 SNHLY and CDR2 FYNNEI. The CDR3 runs to 16 residues. This CDR3 is CASPNRGHVMNTEAFF. DNA of the CDR3: TGTGCCAGCCCGAACAGAGGACATGTCATGAACACTGAAGCTTTCTTT.

This clonotype was recorded at least ten times. The chain joins TRBV5-6 to TRBJ2-3, with D possibly matching TRBD2 (5 bases). Trimming took off 1 base at V and 2 bases at J, with 8 bases between the two ends. Germline CDR1 reads SGHDT; CDR2 reads YYEEEE. CDR3 length: 14 amino acids. CDR3 amino acids: CASSLRRVTDTQYF. The CDR3 nucleotides are TGTGCCAGCAGCTTGAGGCGGGTCACAGATACGCAGTATTTT.

As concerns this clonotype: This may arise from a read error, as a much more abundant clone is one base away. The CDR3 DNA sequence: TGTGCCAGCAGTTACTCCCCCCAGGGCGAGCAGTACTTC. Protein: CASSYSPQGEQYF. The V and J genes are TRBV6-5 and TRBJ2-7, with D possibly being TRBD1 (5 bases). V was trimmed by 0 bases and J by 6 bases, leaving 9 bases between them. Germline V gene data show CDR1 as MNHEY and CDR2 as SVGAGI. This CDR3 spans 13 amino acids.

This chain uses TRBV6-5 with TRBJ2-7; no definite D call. Trimming took off 2 bases at V and 7 bases at J, with 15 bases between the two ends. The CDR3 runs to 14 residues. CDR1 and CDR2 (germline): MNHEY, SVGAGI. The CDR3: CASSYQGRSNEQYF. CDR3 DNA: TGTGCCAGCAGTTACCAAGGCAGGTCTAATGAGCAGTACTTC.

This sequence joins TRBV27 and TRBJ1-5; the match to TRBD1 covers 7 bases. Germline V lookup: CDR1 MNHEY, CDR2 SMNVEV (reference sequence). V was pared by 8 bases and J by 1 base, with 8 bases of the junction left unmatched. This CDR3 contains 15 residues. The DNA for the CDR3 is TGTGCCAGCTGTCCCCAGACAGGGAGCAATCAGCCCCAGCATTTT. Translation: CASCPQTGSNQPQHF.

A remark on this clonotype: With a much larger clone just one base away, this may be a read error. This chain joins TRBV27 and TRBJ1-6; the match to TRBD1 covers 7 bases. Germline V lookup: CDR1 MNHEY, CDR2 SMNVEV (reference sequence). The CDR3 has 16 residues. The ends lost 5 bases at V and 5 bases at J; junction bases unmatched: 9. CDR3 loop: CASSPSGQADNSPLHF. CDR3 coding DNA: TGTGCCAGCAGTCCCTCAGGACAGGCGGATAATTCACCCCTCCACTTT.

The J gene is TRBJ2-2, the V gene TRBV6-2 or TRBV6-3; D is possibly TRBD2 (5 bases). This CDR3 has 14 residues. With 7 bases removed from V and 0 bases from J, the gap between germline ends came to 9 bases. The germline V gene has CDR1 MNHEY and CDR2 SVGEGT. The DNA for the CDR3 is TGTGCCAGCACAGACTACTCGAACACCGGGGAGCTGTTTTTT. Translation gives CASTDYSNTGELFF.

The rearrangement uses TRBV12-3 or TRBV12-4 and TRBJ2-5; D perhaps matches TRBD2 (5 bases). The CDR3 covers 16 residues. Deletions cut 5 bases from V and 4 bases from J, with 20 bases between. This CDR3 is CASSGSSGVKGETQYF. The CDR3 coding sequence is TGTGCCAGCAGTGGGTCAAGCGGAGTAAAGGGAGAGACCCAGTACTTC.

Ten or more counts support this clonotype. This rearrangement joins TRBV28 to TRBJ2-3; 10 bases fit TRBD2. CDR1 is MDHEN and CDR2 is SYDVKM in the germline V gene. The CDR3 loop spans 16 amino acids. Trimming took 2 bases from V and 5 from J; bases not matched to a gene: 7. This CDR3 reads CASSLPNSGRVDTQYF. The CDR3 coding sequence is TGTGCCAGCAGTTTACCGAACAGCGGGAGGGTAGATACGCAGTATTTT.

This clonotype was recorded a few times. The CDR3 here is CASSIGLAGERSDTQYF. CDR3 DNA: TGTGCCAGTAGTATAGGACTAGCGGGAGAACGGTCCGATACGCAGTATTTT. The rearrangement joins TRBV19 to TRBJ2-3, with 12 bases identical to TRBD2. The CDR3 covers 17 residues. Trimming removed 1 base from V and 6 bases from J; junction bases left unmatched: 8. The germline CDR1 and CDR2 sequences are LNHDA and SQIVND (reference sequence).

The table lists this clonotype with a few counts. The rearrangement uses TRBV20-1 and TRBJ2-3, with 7 nucleotides matching TRBD2. The CDR3 length is 12 residues. V trimming: 2 bases; J trimming: 5 bases; junction bases outside the gene matches: 1. The germline gives CDR1 DFQATT, CDR2 SNEGSKA (reference sequence). The CDR3 region is CSARTSVDTQYF. The DNA for the CDR3 is TGCAGTGCTAGAACTAGCGTAGATACGCAGTATTTT.

For this clonotype: A much larger clonotype is one base distant, so this may be a read error. The J gene is TRBJ2-7, the V gene TRBV4-1, with D perhaps matching TRBD2 (6 bases). V dropped 0 bases and J dropped 9 bases, with 15 bases sitting between them. Per the germline V gene, CDR1 is MGHRA and CDR2 is YSYEKL. CDR3 length: 14 amino acids. The CDR3: CASSQDLRGWGQYF. DNA for the CDR3: TGCGCCAGCAGCCAAGATCTTCGGGGGTGGGGGCAGTACTTC.

This clonotype was observed at least ten times. V usage is TRBV29-1 and J usage is TRBJ2-3; possible D gene TRBD2, 6 bases. V lost 4 bases, J lost 6 bases, and 11 bases lay in between. From germline, CDR1 is SQVTM and CDR2 ANQGSEA. The CDR3 is made up of 12 amino acids. CDR3 nucleotides: TGCAGCGTTGTGCCTGGGGGGGATACGCAGTATTTT. Translation: CSVVPGGDTQYF.

This clonotype was counted ten times or more. V and J are TRBV28 and TRBJ1-2; the D is unclear. The CDR3 is 16 amino acids. The V gene lost 3 bases and the J gene lost 6 bases, with 20 bases spanning the gap. Germline-derived CDR1 and CDR2 are MDHEN and SYDVKM. The CDR3 DNA follows: TGTGCCAGCAGTTTCCGTAAGGGTGCTCCTCCGCATGGCTACACCTTC. Its translation is CASSFRKGAPPHGYTF.

Concerning this clonotype itself: The junction departs from the called germline gene at one end, perhaps through a read error. The V gene is TRBV20-1, the J gene TRBJ1-5, with D tentatively TRBD1 (6 bases). This CDR3 has 16 residues. CDR1 is DFQATT, CDR2 SNEGSKA, per germline (reference sequence). The CDR3 nucleotides are TGCAGGGCTAGACCCTACAAACAGGGTTTCAATCTGCCCCTGCATTTT. Its translation: CRARPYKQGFNLPLHF.

As to this clonotype: An end of the junction differs from the germline gene, which may be a read error. The chain couples TRBV20-1 to TRBJ2-1; tentatively, D is TRBD1 (6 bases). CDR1 is DFQATT and CDR2 is SNEGSKA in the germline V gene (reference sequence). The CDR3 contains 14 residues. CDR3 nucleotides: TGCAGTGCTAGAGAGCCGGACAGTTCCAATGAGCTGTTCTTC. Protein: CSAREPDSSNELFF.

About this clonotype itself: A much larger clone differs from this one at a single base, so this may be a read error. The J gene is TRBJ2-5, the V gene TRBV29-1; 8 bases are a match to TRBD1. Germline V gene data show CDR1 as SQVTM and CDR2 as ANQGSEA. This CDR3 has 13 amino acids. CDR3 DNA sequence: TGCAGCGCCGCACCAGGACAGGGAGAGACCCAGCACTTC. This gives the protein CSAAPGQGETQHF. Together with reference TRBV29-1 and TRBJ2-5, the CDR3 gives the full variable domain: SAVISQKPSRDICQRGTSLTIQCQVDSQVTMMFWYRQQPGQSLTLIATANQGSEATYESGFVIDKFPISRPNLTFSTLTVSNMSPEDSSIYLCSAAPGQGETQHFGPGTRLLVL.

As concerns this clonotype: This sequence may be a read error, since a much larger clone differs from it by one base. This chain links TRBV28 with TRBJ2-2; 8 nucleotides align to TRBD2. Germline CDR1 and CDR2: MDHEN and SYDVKM. The CDR3 contains 16 residues. CDR3 residues: CACSKGTSGVLGELFF. The CDR3 DNA follows: TGTGCCTGCAGTAAAGGGACTAGTGGGGTCCTCGGGGAGCTGTTTTTT.

Of note for this clonotype: A much larger clone lies a single base off, so this may be a read error. The V call is TRBV5-6, the J call TRBJ2-7; TRBD2 might be the D (6 bases). Germline V gene sequence: CDR1 SGHDT, CDR2 YYEEEE. The CDR3 contains 14 residues. The CDR3: CASSLGRASWERYF. The CDR3 nucleotides read TGTGCCAGCAGCTTGGGGAGGGCCTCTTGGGAGCGGTACTTC.